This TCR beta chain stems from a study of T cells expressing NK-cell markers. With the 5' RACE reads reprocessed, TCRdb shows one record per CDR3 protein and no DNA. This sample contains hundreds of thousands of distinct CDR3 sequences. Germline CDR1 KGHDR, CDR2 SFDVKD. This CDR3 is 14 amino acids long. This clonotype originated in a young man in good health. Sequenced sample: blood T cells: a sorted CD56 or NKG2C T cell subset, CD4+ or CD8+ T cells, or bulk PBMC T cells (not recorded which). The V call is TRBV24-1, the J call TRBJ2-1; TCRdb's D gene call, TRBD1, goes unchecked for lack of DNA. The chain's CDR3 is CATSDPLEVGEQFF.